The entry that follows covers one T cell receptor (beta chain) sequence. Its antigen is not identified. In the CD4+ fraction, cells were divided into CD45RA+ naive and CD45RA-negative memory subsets. The authors' processing: Filtering of immunoSEQ junctional sequences could not match full-length read filtering. Sequencing was performed with immunoSEQ multiplex PCR; in TCRdb, only in-frame clones are kept and a portion is missing. That table gives V, J and clone size, and the DNA gave D and trimming. Among around 1,000,000 clones listed, roughly 80% were seen once. These data are taken from a study of shared clonotypes between healthy human individuals. Whole-study findings and limits: Memory subsets had estimated richness that was generally smaller than that of naive subsets. With few donors, the genetic and exposure-history diversity represented was limited.

The sequence was obtained from a man in his late teens or twenties in good health. Some clones in this sample may be carry-over from other donors' samples. The sample comprised memory CD4+ T cells from PBMCs. Subset in this sample: CD45RA-negative fraction.

CDR3 bases: TGCAGCACACTAGCGGGAGCCCGGGGGACCCAGTACTTC. Translation gives CSTLAGARGTQYF. The V gene is TRBV29-1, the J gene TRBJ2-5; 11 bases map to TRBD2. V gave up 8 bases and J gave up 7 bases; unmatched junction bases: 9. CDR3 length: 13 residues. Germline-derived CDR1 and CDR2 are SQVTM and ANQGSEA.